This entry concerns a single T cell receptor beta chain. There are 18 residues in the CDR3. V was clipped by 2 bases and J by 4 bases; unmatched bases: 16. CDR1 GTSNPN and CDR2 SVGIG come from the germline V gene (reference sequence). These data belong to a study of blood T cell repertoires in COVID-19. TCRdb's copy holds only in-frame clones and misses some; the assay was immunoSEQ multiplex PCR. The sample shows 68,000 or so clones, roughly three quarters of them seen only once. The chain couples TRBV30 to TRBJ2-4, with 8 bases identical to TRBD2. This sequence was found in a woman aged 45 to 65 with acute or convalescent COVID-19. Sequencing input: peripheral blood. CDR3 loop: CAWSPQRLAGGIKNIQYF. DNA for the CDR3: TGTGCCTGGAGTCCTCAAAGGTTGGCGGGGGGAATAAAAAACATTCAGTACTTC.